Below, 5 T cell receptor beta chains from the same sample are listed, as sequenced in a study of blood T cell repertoires in COVID-19. The method was immunoSEQ multiplex PCR; TCRdb's version includes in-frame clones alone and lacks a portion of them. Of under 300,000 clones listed, more than 75% were seen once; the top ten hold 2% to 2.5%. Sample: PBMCs or T cells enriched from blood (not recorded which). The receptors stem from a woman aged 55-75 years in a cohort exposed to, infected with or recovered from COVID-19 (not recorded which).

The rearrangement joins TRBV14 to TRBJ1-4, with TRBD1 matching over 7 bases. Germline CDR1 and CDR2: SGHDN and FVKESK. Germline trimming cut 6 bases from V and 8 bases from J; bases unmatched to any gene: 6. This CDR3 is 13 amino acids long. CDR3 protein: CASRGGAGEKLFF. For the CDR3, the DNA is TGTGCCAGCAGAGGGGGCGCAGGGGAAAAACTGTTTTTT. Full variable domain (outside the CDR3, taken from reference TRBV14 and TRBJ1-4): EAGVTQFPSHSVIEKGQTVTLRCDPISGHDNLYWYRRVMGKEIKFLLHFVKESKQDESGMPNNRFLAERTGGTYSTLKVQPAELEDSGVYFCASRGGAGEKLFFGSGTQLSVL.

The genes are TRBV7-2 and TRBJ2-1; 8 nucleotides agree with TRBD1. The CDR3 runs to 15 residues. Germline values: CDR1 SGHTA, CDR2 FQGNSA. Trimming cost V 5 bases and J 4 bases; bases outside gene matches: 7. The CDR3 bases are TGTGCCAGCAGCCAGGGACAGGCGCGGTACAATGAGCAGTTCTTC. Protein sequence: CASSQGQARYNEQFF.

The J gene is TRBJ2-7, the V gene TRBV25-1, with 8 bases that match TRBD2. The CDR3 runs 15 residues. V trimming: 6 bases; J trimming: 1 base; junction bases outside the gene matches: 8. Germline values: CDR1 MGHDK, CDR2 SYGVNS. The CDR3 DNA is TGTGCCAGCAGGAGGGCCGGGACTAGTTCCTACGAGCAGTACTTC. It translates to CASRRAGTSSYEQYF.

Concerning this clone itself: This CDR3 is also generated by other DNA sequences in the sample. This rearrangement joins TRBV30 to TRBJ2-2; D remains unclear. The CDR3 extends over 13 amino acids. The ends were cut back, 3 bases at V and 1 base at J, with 6 bases in the middle. Germline CDR1 is GTSNPN and CDR2 is SVGIG (reference sequence). CDR3 nucleotides: TGTGCCTGGAGAACCGGGAACACCGGGGAGCTGTTTTTT. Its protein is CAWRTGNTGELFF.

The chain couples TRBV19 to TRBJ1-6; D is perhaps TRBD1 (6 bases). The germline V gene encodes CDR1 LNHDA and CDR2 SQIVND (reference sequence). This CDR3 comprises 14 residues. Trimming cost V 8 bases and J 10 bases, with 18 bases left between them. CDR3 region: CASVAGTLGSPLHF. In DNA, the CDR3 is TGTGCCAGTGTGGCCGGGACATTGGGATCACCCCTCCACTTT.